This T cell receptor beta chain was identified in a study of Tregs in tolerant kidney transplant recipients. Germline V gives CDR1 SGHNT, CDR2 YENEEA. CDR3 length: 13 amino acids. V lost 1 base and J lost 4, with 8 bases in between. Clones were read by immunoSEQ multiplex PCR, and TCRdb kept only the in-frame ones, dropping some. The profile shows some 80,000 clones, 95% to 98% of them singletons. The specimen was CD4+ T cells from blood, collected before the transplant. The chain recombines TRBV11-3 with TRBJ2-7; tentative D call: TRBD2 (6 bases). The clonotype comes from a human donor who received a combined kidney and bone marrow transplant. The CDR3 coding sequence is TGTGCCAGCAGCTTAGGGGACTCTTACGAGCAGTACTTC. Amino acid sequence: CASSLGDSYEQYF.